These T cell receptor beta chains were read from a single sample in a study of blood T cell repertoires in COVID-19. Here immunoSEQ multiplex PCR was the method, and the copy in TCRdb shows in-frame clones only, minus some. The sample yields 200,000 to 250,000 clones, 65% to 85% seen once. The sequenced sample consisted of peripheral blood. These receptors all stem from a woman in her twenties or thirties with COVID-19, enrolled during active disease. CDR3s include the opening cysteine and the closing phenylalanine or tryptophan. The D gene is left open where the match is weak. Expanded clones are given a class, and other clones once, few, many or no size at all.

>TRBJ2-1|18|-|TRBV4-2|TRBD2
CASSQEPQRDHYYNEQFF
TGTGCCAGCAGCCAAGAGCCCCAGCGGGATCATTACTACAATGAGCAGTTCTTC
>TRBJ2-1|17|once|TRBV4-3|TRBD2
CASSRDSLAGSYNEQFF
TGCGCCAGCAGCCGGGATTCACTAGCGGGGTCCTACAATGAGCAGTTCTTC
>TRBJ2-3|19|-|TRBV19|TRBD2
CASSIRLRVAGGNTDTQYF
TGTGCCAGTAGTATTCGTCTCCGGGTAGCGGGAGGGAACACAGATACGCAGTATTTT
>TRBJ2-7|15|-|TRBV7-6|TRBD2
CASSLGPSGGAEQYF
TGTGCCAGCAGCTTAGGCCCTAGCGGGGGGGCCGAGCAGTACTTC
>TRBJ2-5|13|-|TRBV28|-
CASTQVLWETQYF
TGTGCCAGCACTCAGGTTTTATGGGAGACCCAGTACTTC
>TRBJ1-1|15|few|TRBV7-2|-
CASSLPNAGNTEAFF
TGTGCCAGCAGCCTCCCGAACGCAGGGAACACTGAAGCTTTCTTT
>TRBJ2-7|12|-|TRBV7-2|-
CASSSNGYEQYF
TGTGCCAGCAGCTCGAACGGTTACGAGCAGTACTTC
>TRBJ2-3|15|-|TRBV27|TRBD1
CASSLLPQGTDTQYF
TGTGCCAGCAGTTTACTCCCACAGGGGACAGATACGCAGTATTTT
>TRBJ1-2|14|-|TRBV5-5|-
CASSLGDRISGYTF
TGTGCCAGCAGCTTAGGTGACAGAATCAGTGGCTACACCTTC
>TRBJ2-2|14|-|TRBV10-3|-
CATREQGNSGELFF
TGTGCCACTAGGGAACAGGGTAACAGCGGGGAGCTGTTTTTT
>TRBJ2-3|13|-|TRBV18|-
CASSPPREDTQYF
TGTGCCAGCTCACCGCCTCGGGAGGATACGCAGTATTTT
>TRBJ1-1|15|-|TRBV6-2/TRBV6-3|-
CASSYSAGADTEAFF
TGTGCCAGCAGTTACTCGGCAGGGGCTGACACTGAAGCTTTCTTT
>TRBJ2-2|15|once|TRBV19|TRBD1
CASSIRDRRTGELFF
TGTGCCAGTAGTATTAGGGACAGAAGAACCGGGGAGCTGTTTTTT
>TRBJ2-1|15|-|TRBV3-1/TRBV3-2|TRBD1
CASSHTRGQGYEQFF
TGTGCCAGCAGCCACACCCGGGGACAGGGGTATGAGCAGTTCTTC
>TRBJ1-6|15|-|TRBV7-9|-
CASSLLSGSSSPLHF
TGTGCCAGCAGCTTATTATCAGGGTCGAGTTCACCCCTCCACTTT
>TRBJ1-6|14|-|TRBV20-1|TRBD1
CSARGQGGSSPLHF
TGCAGTGCTCGTGGACAGGGAGGAAGTTCACCCCTCCACTTT
>TRBJ2-1|15|-|TRBV4-3|TRBD2
CASSQIAGAINEQFF
TGCGCCAGCAGCCAAATAGCGGGGGCCATAAATGAGCAGTTCTTC
>TRBJ1-1|13|-|TRBV19|TRBD1
CASTRDRGTEAFF
TGTGCCAGTACCCGAGACAGGGGCACTGAAGCTTTCTTT
>TRBJ2-1|14|-|TRBV7-9|-
CASSFLDSYNEQFF
TGTGCCAGCAGCTTTCTAGATTCCTACAATGAGCAGTTCTTC
>TRBJ1-1|16|-|TRBV28|TRBD1
CASSPPGQGADTEAFF
TGTGCCAGCAGCCCACCGGGACAGGGGGCAGACACTGAAGCTTTCTTT
>TRBJ2-7|17|-|TRBV10-3|TRBD2
CAISESGGGGLPYEQYF
TGTGCCATCAGTGAGTCGGGGGGGGGTGGTCTTCCCTACGAGCAGTACTTC
>TRBJ1-5|15|-|TRBV7-2|-
CASSNRPGRNQPQHF
TGTGCCAGCAGCAACCGACCAGGGCGAAATCAGCCCCAGCATTTT
>TRBJ2-7|14|-|TRBV19|-
CASSAQSNSYEQYF
TGTGCCAGTAGTGCCCAGTCAAACTCCTACGAGCAGTACTTC
>TRBJ2-3|14|-|TRBV11-3|-
CASSRSGPPDTQYF
TGTGCCAGTTCCCGGAGCGGCCCCCCAGATACGCAGTATTTT